Listed here are 23 T cell receptor beta chains from one sample, sequenced in a study of radiation and T cells in renal cell carcinoma. Time point specified: baseline pretreatment blood. Treatment defined: 15 Gy SBRT to primary tumor, nephrectomy 4 weeks later. The protocol was immunoSEQ multiplex PCR, while the TCRdb copy is restricted to in-frame clones and leaves out a portion. The profile shows tens of thousands of clones, 82% of them singletons. The sequencing here drew on blood, taken from a patient whose treatment included radiotherapy and nephrectomy. The receptor source for this set is a man in his fifties or sixties with renal cell carcinoma.

This rearrangement joins TRBV9 to TRBJ2-5; the match to TRBD1 covers 7 bases. With V trimmed by 0 bases and J by 3 bases, 14 bases remained unmatched. The germline gives CDR1 SGDLS, CDR2 YYNGEE. The CDR3 extends over 18 amino acids. Here the CDR3 reads CASSVGSGGRGLEETQYF. The CDR3 nucleotides are TGTGCCAGCAGCGTAGGGTCTGGGGGCAGGGGGTTGGAAGAGACCCAGTACTTC.

V and J are TRBV7-2 and TRBJ1-6; 8 positions agree with TRBD1. Germline CDR1 and CDR2: SGHTA and FQGNSA. The CDR3 has 17 residues. J lost 10 bases, V lost 5 bases, and 16 bases had no gene match. The CDR3 nucleotides are TGTGCCAGCAGCCCTCCGGCCGTGGGCAGGGGGCAGTCACCCCTCCACTTT. Its protein is CASSPPAVGRGQSPLHF.

The CDR3: CASSSGRAFFDEQFF. The CDR3 DNA sequence: TGTGCCAGCAGCTCGGGACGCGCCTTTTTCGATGAGCAGTTCTTC. The chain couples TRBV5-6 to TRBJ2-1; TRBD1 or TRBD2 may be the D gene (5 bases each). This CDR3 has 15 amino acids. V was shortened by 3 bases and J by 8 bases, with 18 bases between the two germline ends. Germline V gene sequence: CDR1 SGHDT, CDR2 YYEEEE.

The genes are TRBV4-1 and TRBJ2-5, with D possibly being TRBD2 (6 bases). CDR1 is MGHRA and CDR2 is YSYEKL in the germline V gene. V lost 0 bases, J lost 4 bases, and 15 bases lay in between. This CDR3 has 16 amino acids. CDR3 in DNA: TGCGCCAGCAGCCAAGATACGGGAGAGGGTAGAGAGACCCAGTACTTC. Its translation: CASSQDTGEGRETQYF.

The chain combines TRBV5-4 with TRBJ1-4; tentative D call: TRBD1 (5 bases). The CDR3 is 14 residues long. In germline, CDR1 is SGHNT, CDR2 YYREEE (reference sequence). Trimming shortened V by 7 bases and J by 5 bases, and 15 bases separated the two germline ends. CDR3 sequence reads: CASPPGRWNEKLFF. The CDR3 nucleotides read TGTGCCAGCCCCCCGGGGCGCTGGAATGAAAAACTGTTTTTT.

The chain links TRBV15 to TRBJ1-4, with D possibly being TRBD1 (5 bases). Trimming took 0 bases from V and 5 from J, leaving 10 bases between them. Germline V lookup: CDR1 LNHNV, CDR2 YYDKDF (reference sequence). This CDR3 spans 15 amino acids. CDR3 sequence: CATSRERGGNEKLFF. CDR3 coding DNA: TGTGCCACCAGCAGAGAACGGGGGGGAAATGAAAAACTGTTTTTT.

This clone is a singleton in its sample. The J gene is TRBJ1-1, the V gene TRBV6-5, with TRBD1 as a possible D gene (6 bases). The V gene's germline CDR1 is MNHEY and CDR2 SVGAGI. This CDR3 has 13 residues. V was cut by 6 bases and J by 2 bases, with 10 bases left in between. CDR3 in DNA: TGTGCCAGCAGAACGACAGGCAACACTGAAGCTTTCTTT. This sequence encodes CASRTTGNTEAFF.

This clone came up a few times. The J gene is TRBJ2-7, the V gene TRBV2; possibly TRBD1 or TRBD2 for D (5 bases each). The CDR3 runs 13 residues. The V end was cut by 5 bases, the J end by 7 bases, with 15 bases between. Germline values: CDR1 SNHLY, CDR2 FYNNEI. CDR3 coding DNA: TGTGCCAGCAGTACCAGGGCTGAGGGGGAGCAGTACTTC. It yields the protein CASSTRAEGEQYF.

The chain links TRBV15 to TRBJ2-1; the D is unclear. Germline CDR1 LNHNV, CDR2 YYDKDF (reference sequence). V was trimmed by 3 bases and J by 5 bases, leaving 8 bases between them. The CDR3 has 13 residues. This CDR3 reads CATSSEANNEQFF. The CDR3, as DNA: TGTGCCACCAGCAGCGAGGCGAACAATGAGCAGTTCTTC.

The rearrangement joins TRBV7-8 to TRBJ2-2; TRBD1 matches 7 bases. CDR1 and CDR2 from the germline V gene are SGHVS and FQNEAQ. V was clipped by 6 bases and J by 6 bases; unmatched bases: 4. The CDR3 is 13 amino acids. CDR3 loop: CASRQGSPGELFF. DNA for the CDR3: TGTGCCAGCAGACAGGGGAGTCCCGGGGAGCTGTTTTTT.

This chain links TRBV5-1 with TRBJ1-2, with D possibly being TRBD1 (5 bases). Germline CDR1 and CDR2: SGHRS and YFSETQ. V lost 0 bases, J lost 3 bases, and 9 bases lay in between. This CDR3 contains 14 residues. In nucleotides, the CDR3 is TGCGCCAGCAGCTTGGGGCCGGGGGACTATGGCTACACCTTC. Translating it yields CASSLGPGDYGYTF.

This CDR3 is CASSYVGGIINNEQFF. CDR3 coding DNA: TGTGCCAGCAGTTATGTTGGCGGGATAATCAACAATGAGCAGTTCTTC. This chain links TRBV6-5 with TRBJ2-1; tentatively, D is TRBD2 (6 bases). Germline V CDR1 and CDR2: MNHEY, SVGAGI. This CDR3 contains 16 residues. V was trimmed by 3 bases and J by 5 bases, leaving 17 bases between them.

The rearrangement links TRBV29-1 to TRBJ2-3, with 10 bases lining up with TRBD1. Trimming cost V 7 bases and J 0 bases; bases outside gene matches: 4. Germline loops: CDR1 SQVTM, CDR2 ANQGSEA. This CDR3 has 14 amino acids. The CDR3 coding sequence is TGCAGCGGAAGACAGGGGGCGAGCACAGATACGCAGTATTTT. Protein sequence: CSGRQGASTDTQYF.

The chain is built from TRBV27 and TRBJ2-7; TRBD1 or TRBD2 may be the D gene (5 bases each). CDR1 and CDR2 (germline): MNHEY, SMNVEV (reference sequence). Deletions cut 7 bases from V and 3 bases from J, with 22 bases between. The CDR3 loop spans 16 amino acids. This CDR3 is CASTPSKGRLFYEQYF. The CDR3 DNA follows: TGTGCCAGCACACCCTCCAAGGGACGGCTATTCTACGAGCAGTACTTC.

The CDR3 reads CASSLSASGSQYF. The CDR3 region has the DNA TGTGCCAGCAGTTTATCGGCCAGCGGGAGCCAGTACTTC. The chain combines TRBV27 with TRBJ2-5; 8 bases align to TRBD2. The CDR3 runs to 13 residues. CDR1 MNHEY and CDR2 SMNVEV come from the germline V gene (reference sequence). V shed 0 bases, J shed 10 bases, and the junction held 4 bases outside the gene matches.

The J gene is TRBJ2-3, the V gene TRBV19; D gene unclear. Trimming took 9 bases from V and 1 from J, leaving 11 bases between them. Germline V gives CDR1 LNHDA, CDR2 SQIVND (reference sequence). The CDR3 is 13 amino acids. CDR3 sequence: CASRPKGTDTQYF. CDR3 bases: TGTGCCAGCCGACCGAAGGGCACAGATACGCAGTATTTT.

The J gene is TRBJ2-1, the V gene TRBV2; TRBD1 matches 8 bases. J was trimmed by 6 bases and V by 7 bases; bases with no gene match: 5. The CDR3 spans 13 residues. The germline gives CDR1 SNHLY, CDR2 FYNNEI. Here the CDR3 reads CASNFGQGNEQFF. For the CDR3, the DNA is TGTGCCAGCAATTTCGGACAGGGCAATGAGCAGTTCTTC.

The J gene is TRBJ2-7, the V gene TRBV21-1. TRBV21-1 is a pseudogene locus. The CDR3 is 15 amino acids. CDR3 nucleotide sequence: TGTGCCAGCAGCAACCCGGTAGGACGGGTCGGGGAGCAGTACTTC. Translating it yields CASSNPVGRVGEQYF.

The rearrangement joins TRBV7-8 to TRBJ2-3; TRBD1 matches 8 bases. This CDR3 region has 15 residues. The germline CDR1 and CDR2 sequences are SGHVS and FQNEAQ. Losses at the gene ends were 5 bases for V and 2 bases for J; bases not matched to a gene: 6. CDR3 sequence (DNA): TGTGCCAGCAGCCCTCAGGGGGCGGTCACAGATACGCAGTATTTT. Protein: CASSPQGAVTDTQYF.

This chain joins TRBV10-1 and TRBJ2-7, with D possibly being TRBD1 (6 bases). V lost 2 bases and J lost 4, with 6 bases in between. Germline-derived CDR1 and CDR2 are WNHNN and SYGVQD (reference sequence). The CDR3 has 12 residues. CDR3 protein: CASSETGYEQYF. In nucleotides, the CDR3 is TGCGCCAGCAGTGAGACAGGGTACGAGCAGTACTTC.

This chain uses TRBV10-3 with TRBJ2-7; 8 nucleotides align to TRBD2. The V gene's germline CDR1 is ENHRY and CDR2 SYGVKD. The CDR3 loop spans 13 amino acids. With V trimmed by 10 bases and J by 2 bases, 7 bases remained unmatched. The CDR3 here is CATLAGTTYEQYF. The CDR3 DNA sequence: TGTGCCACCTTAGCGGGAACAACCTACGAGCAGTACTTC.

This clone was seen only a few times. The gene calls are TRBV19 and TRBJ2-7; TRBD1 or TRBD2 may be the D gene (5 bases each). In germline, CDR1 is LNHDA, CDR2 SQIVND (reference sequence). V was cut by 5 bases and J by 1 base, with 18 bases left in between. CDR3 length: 16 residues. CDR3 protein: CASSPNAGAASYEQYF. CDR3 bases: TGTGCCAGTAGTCCCAACGCCGGGGCCGCTTCCTACGAGCAGTACTTC.

V is TRBV7-3 and J is TRBJ2-7; D is perhaps TRBD2 (7 bases). Trimming shortened V by 1 base and J by 4 bases, and 14 bases separated the two germline ends. The germline CDR1 and CDR2 sequences are SGHTA and FQGTGA. The CDR3 runs 15 residues. The CDR3 DNA follows: TGTGCCAGCAGCTTAAATGGGGGGGCGAGTTACGAGCAGTACTTC. This encodes CASSLNGGASYEQYF.